A single sample gave rise to the 14 T cell receptor beta chains below, sequenced in a study of cytomegalovirus exposure and HLA in healthy donors. PCR amplification relied on 60 Vbeta primers (plus 13 Jbeta primers). Using immunoSEQ multiplex PCR, the repertoire was profiled, and TCRdb retains in-frame clones only, with some absent. The data show approximately 140,000 clones, with under 90% seen just once and around 2.5% held by the top ten. The material sequenced was PBMCs. Every receptor here comes from a male donor in good health and CMV-seronegative.

The V and J genes are TRBV6-1 and TRBJ2-3, with 9 bases matching TRBD1. The CDR3 has 16 residues. The trim removed 6 bases at V and 2 bases at J, leaving 9 bases unmatched. CDR1 is MNHNS and CDR2 is SASEGT in the germline V gene. The CDR3 DNA reads TGTGCCAGCAGAGAATCCACAGGGGGCTCCACAGATACGCAGTATTTT. This sequence encodes CASRESTGGSTDTQYF.

V gene TRBV5-1 combines with J gene TRBJ2-7; TRBD1 agrees at 8 bases. There are 14 residues in the CDR3. V shed 4 bases and J 6 bases; nucleotides not matched to a gene: 9. The V gene's germline CDR1 is SGHRS and CDR2 YFSETQ. CDR3 nucleotides: TGCGCCAGCAGCGTGGGACAGGCCCCCCCCGAGCAGTACTTC. Translating it yields CASSVGQAPPEQYF.

The V gene is TRBV6-6, the J gene TRBJ2-7; TRBD1 aligns across 12 bases. The CDR3 extends over 16 amino acids. The germline CDR1 and CDR2 sequences are MNHNY and SVGAGI (reference sequence). Trimming removed 2 bases from V and 2 bases from J; junction bases left unmatched: 4. In DNA form, the CDR3 reads TGTGCCAGCAGTTACGGGACAGGGGGCTCTACCTACGAGCAGTACTTC. Amino acids: CASSYGTGGSTYEQYF.

Concerning this clone: Within the sample, other DNA sequences also encode this same CDR3. This chain uses TRBV7-9 with TRBJ1-1; TRBD1 matches 8 bases. V lost 2 bases to trimming and J lost 5 bases; unmatched junction nucleotides: 1. Germline V lookup: CDR1 SEHNR, CDR2 FQNEAQ (reference sequence). The CDR3 length is 13 residues. The CDR3: CASSLQGATEAFF. The CDR3 nucleotides read TGTGCCAGCAGCTTACAGGGGGCGACTGAAGCTTTCTTT.

The chain recombines TRBV9 with TRBJ2-5; perhaps TRBD2 as D (5 bases). This CDR3 contains 13 residues. CDR1 and CDR2 from the germline V gene are SGDLS and YYNGEE. The ends were cut back, 3 bases at V and 5 bases at J, with 11 bases in the middle. The CDR3 spells CASSESGGETQYF. For the CDR3, the DNA is TGTGCCAGCAGCGAGTCCGGCGGGGAGACCCAGTACTTC.

The chain joins TRBV7-2 to TRBJ2-7, with D hard to call. Germline CDR1 is SGHTA and CDR2 is FQGNSA. The V end lost 5 bases, the J end lost 2 bases, and 7 bases lay between the germline ends. The CDR3 contains 12 residues. CDR3 residues: CASSPTTYEQYF. CDR3 DNA: TGTGCCAGCAGCCCCACAACCTACGAGCAGTACTTC.

The V call is TRBV5-1, the J call TRBJ2-1; 10 nucleotides agree with TRBD2. Trimming took 0 bases from V and 6 from J; bases not matched to a gene: 3. Germline values: CDR1 SGHRS, CDR2 YFSETQ. The CDR3 is 15 residues long. CDR3 loop: CASSLVAGGSNEQFF. The CDR3 DNA is TGCGCCAGCAGCTTGGTAGCGGGGGGCTCCAATGAGCAGTTCTTC.

This chain uses TRBV5-8 with TRBJ2-3; 13 positions match TRBD2. Per germline, CDR1 SGHTS and CDR2 YDEGEE. The CDR3 length is 18 residues. Germline trimming cut 0 bases from V and 3 bases from J; bases unmatched to any gene: 7. CDR3 sequence: CASSLGLAGGTRTDTQYF. The DNA for the CDR3 is TGTGCCAGCAGCTTGGGACTAGCGGGAGGTACGCGGACAGATACGCAGTATTTT.

This clone occurred once. This sequence joins TRBV11-1 and TRBJ2-1; 7 bases fit TRBD2. The V gene's germline CDR1 is SGHAT and CDR2 FQDESV (reference sequence). This CDR3 has 14 amino acids. Germline trimming cut 1 base from V and 8 bases from J; bases unmatched to any gene: 5. The CDR3 loop reads CASSLDGRSDEQFF. Written as DNA, the CDR3 is TGTGCCAGCAGCTTAGACGGGAGGAGTGATGAGCAGTTCTTC.

The V call is TRBV28, the J call TRBJ1-1; 7 nucleotides line up with TRBD1. V gave up 1 base and J gave up 2 bases; unmatched junction bases: 4. The CDR3 totals 15 residues. Germline-derived CDR1 and CDR2 are MDHEN and SYDVKM. For the CDR3, the DNA is TGTGCCAGCAGTTTATTAGGGACAGAAAACACTGAAGCTTTCTTT. This gives the protein CASSLLGTENTEAFF.

This clone was detected only once. The chain combines TRBV5-5 with TRBJ1-2, with 9 nucleotides matching TRBD1. Germline CDR1 and CDR2: SGHKS and YYEKEE (reference sequence). V dropped 1 base and J dropped 2; count of bases not matched to a gene: 6. CDR3 size: 16 residues. The CDR3 region is CASSLSGQGLNYGYTF. Written as DNA, the CDR3 is TGTGCCAGCAGCTTGAGTGGACAGGGGTTAAACTATGGCTACACCTTC.

The chain employs TRBV7-9 and TRBJ2-7; 8 bases align to TRBD2. From germline, CDR1 is SEHNR and CDR2 FQNEAQ (reference sequence). V was clipped by 5 bases and J by 2 bases; unmatched bases: 11. The CDR3 sequence is 16 residues long. In DNA form, the CDR3 reads TGTGCCAGCAGCCTGACTTACGGGAGGGACCCCTACGAGCAGTACTTC. Translation gives CASSLTYGRDPYEQYF.

The V call is TRBV9, the J call TRBJ2-1; D might be TRBD2 (6 bases). The CDR3 runs 18 residues. V lost 0 bases and J lost 5, with 21 bases in between. Looked up from germline, CDR1 is SGDLS and CDR2 is YYNGEE. Here the CDR3 DNA reads TGTGCCAGCAGCGTAGTTGGGGGAGGAGACCCACGGCACAATGAGCAGTTCTTC. This translates into CASSVVGGGDPRHNEQFF.

The rearrangement uses TRBV5-1 and TRBJ1-1; TRBD1 might be the D (6 bases). Germline CDR1 reads SGHRS; CDR2 reads YFSETQ. Trimming pared 4 bases from V and 1 base from J, leaving 8 bases between. The CDR3 has 13 residues. CDR3 DNA sequence: TGCGCCAGCAGCGTACAGGGGAACACTGAAGCTTTCTTT. Its translation is CASSVQGNTEAFF.